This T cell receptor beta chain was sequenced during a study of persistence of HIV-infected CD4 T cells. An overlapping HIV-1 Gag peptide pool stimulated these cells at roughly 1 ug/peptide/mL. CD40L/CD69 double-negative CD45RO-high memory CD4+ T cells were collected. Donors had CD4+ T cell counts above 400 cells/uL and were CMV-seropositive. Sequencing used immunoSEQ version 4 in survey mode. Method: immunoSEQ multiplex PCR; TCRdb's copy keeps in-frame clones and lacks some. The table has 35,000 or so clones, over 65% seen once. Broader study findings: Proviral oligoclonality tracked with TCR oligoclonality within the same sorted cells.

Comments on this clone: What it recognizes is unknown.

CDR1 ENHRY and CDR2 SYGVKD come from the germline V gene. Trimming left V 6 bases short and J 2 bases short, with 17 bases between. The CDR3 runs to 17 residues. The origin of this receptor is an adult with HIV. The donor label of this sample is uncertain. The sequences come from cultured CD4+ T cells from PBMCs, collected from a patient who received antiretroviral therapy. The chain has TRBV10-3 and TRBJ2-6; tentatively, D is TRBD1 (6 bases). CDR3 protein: CAISPSRDTTGANVLTF. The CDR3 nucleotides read TGTGCCATCAGCCCGTCCCGGGACACAACTGGGGCCAACGTCCTGACTTTC.